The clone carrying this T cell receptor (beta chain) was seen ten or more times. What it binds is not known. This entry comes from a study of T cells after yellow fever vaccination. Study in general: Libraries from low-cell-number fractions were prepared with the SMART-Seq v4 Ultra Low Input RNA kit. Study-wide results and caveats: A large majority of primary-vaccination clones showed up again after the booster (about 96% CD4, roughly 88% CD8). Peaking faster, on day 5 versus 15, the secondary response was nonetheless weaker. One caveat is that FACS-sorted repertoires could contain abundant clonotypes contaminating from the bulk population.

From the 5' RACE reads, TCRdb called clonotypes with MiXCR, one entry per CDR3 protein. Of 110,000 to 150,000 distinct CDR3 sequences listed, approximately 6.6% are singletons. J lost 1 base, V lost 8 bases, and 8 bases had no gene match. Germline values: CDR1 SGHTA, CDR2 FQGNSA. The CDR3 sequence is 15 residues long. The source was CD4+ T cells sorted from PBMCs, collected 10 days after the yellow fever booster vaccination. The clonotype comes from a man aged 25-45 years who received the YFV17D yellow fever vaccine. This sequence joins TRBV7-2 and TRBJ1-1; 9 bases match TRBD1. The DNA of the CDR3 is TGTGCCAGCCGAAGGACAGGGGCCCAGAACACTGAAGCTTTCTTT. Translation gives CASRRTGAQNTEAFF. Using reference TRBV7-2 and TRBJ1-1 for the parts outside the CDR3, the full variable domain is GAGVSQSPSNKVTEKGKDVELRCDPISGHTALYWYRQSLGQGLEFLIYFQGNSAPDKSGLPSDRFSAERTGGSVSTLTIQRTQQEDSAVYLCASRRTGAQNTEAFFGQGTRLTVV.